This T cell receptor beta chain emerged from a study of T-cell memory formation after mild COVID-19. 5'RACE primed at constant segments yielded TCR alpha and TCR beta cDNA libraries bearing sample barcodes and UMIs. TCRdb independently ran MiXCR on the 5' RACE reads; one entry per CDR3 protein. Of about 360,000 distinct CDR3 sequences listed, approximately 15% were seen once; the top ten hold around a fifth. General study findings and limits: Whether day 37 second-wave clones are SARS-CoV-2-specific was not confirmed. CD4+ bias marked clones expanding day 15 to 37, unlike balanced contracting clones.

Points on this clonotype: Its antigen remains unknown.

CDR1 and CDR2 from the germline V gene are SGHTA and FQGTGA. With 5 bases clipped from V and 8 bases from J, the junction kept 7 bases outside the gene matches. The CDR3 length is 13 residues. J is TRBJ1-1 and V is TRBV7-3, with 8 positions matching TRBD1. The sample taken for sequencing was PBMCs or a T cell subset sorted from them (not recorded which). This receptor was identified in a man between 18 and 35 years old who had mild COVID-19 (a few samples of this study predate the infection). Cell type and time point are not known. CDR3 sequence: CASSPQTGVEAFF. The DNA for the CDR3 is TGTGCCAGCAGCCCCCAGACAGGGGTAGAAGCTTTCTTT.